Below are 26 T cell receptor beta chains sequenced from a single sample in a study of blood T cell repertoires in COVID-19. Repertoires were generated with immunoSEQ multiplex PCR, while TCRdb's copy carries only in-frame clones and drops some. The sample shows 100,000 to 120,000 clones, 82% of them seen only once. Sequences were obtained from peripheral blood. The receptors were gathered from a woman aged 80 or older with acute or convalescent COVID-19.

The genes are TRBV14 and TRBJ2-2; D is perhaps TRBD2 (6 bases). CDR3 length equals 15 residues. Per germline, CDR1 SGHDN and CDR2 FVKESK. V shed 4 bases and J shed 6 bases, with 15 bases lying between them. This chain's CDR3 is CASSRGLTSAGELFF. CDR3 in DNA: TGTGCCAGCAGCCGGGGACTCACCAGTGCCGGGGAGCTGTTTTTT.

The V gene is TRBV5-1, the J gene TRBJ2-5; 7 nucleotides line up with TRBD1. The germline V gene has CDR1 SGHRS and CDR2 YFSETQ. The CDR3 contains 14 residues. Trimming cost V 0 bases and J 5 bases; bases outside gene matches: 4. The CDR3 DNA follows: TGCGCCAGCAGCTTGGGGACAGGCGGGGAGACCCAGTACTTC. It translates to CASSLGTGGETQYF.

This chain connects TRBV7-7 to TRBJ2-3; 11 bases map to TRBD1. Germline lookup yields CDR1 SSHAT and CDR2 FNYEAQ (reference sequence). The CDR3 covers 15 residues. V gave up 5 bases and J gave up 4 bases; unmatched junction bases: 5. The CDR3 protein is CASSRGQGGSDTQYF. Here the CDR3 DNA reads TGTGCCAGCAGCCGGGGACAGGGGGGTTCAGATACGCAGTATTTT.

Notes on this clone: The same CDR3 can be traced to other DNA sequences in this sample. V and J are TRBV5-4 and TRBJ1-6; 9 nucleotides align to TRBD1. The length of the CDR3 is 15 residues. Germline V gene lookup returns CDR1 SGHNT and CDR2 YYREEE (reference sequence). V shed 0 bases, J shed 7 bases, and the junction held 2 bases outside the gene matches. The CDR3 DNA reads as TGTGCCAGCAGCTTGGCGGACAGGGGCAATTCACCCCTCCACTTT. It codes for CASSLADRGNSPLHF.

This chain links TRBV2 with TRBJ2-7; a possible D gene is TRBD2 (6 bases). The CDR3 is 13 amino acids. The germline V and J ends were trimmed by 4 bases and 5 bases, with 12 bases remaining between them. Germline values: CDR1 SNHLY, CDR2 FYNNEI. Here the CDR3 reads CASSGDWLNEQYV. CDR3 sequence (DNA): TGTGCCAGCAGTGGGGACTGGCTCAACGAGCAGTACGTC.

The rearrangement uses TRBV5-1 and TRBJ1-4; D is possibly TRBD1 (6 bases). The length of the CDR3 is 14 residues. CDR1 SGHRS and CDR2 YFSETQ come from the germline V gene. V lost 2 bases to trimming and J lost 8 bases, with 13 bases between them. CDR3 sequence reads: CASSFRQGNEKLFF. CDR3 nucleotides: TGCGCCAGCAGCTTCCGTCAGGGGAACGAAAAACTGTTTTTT.

The chain links TRBV15 to TRBJ1-6; a possible D gene is TRBD1 (5 bases). Germline V gene sequence: CDR1 LNHNV, CDR2 YYDKDF (reference sequence). CDR3 length: 14 residues. V was trimmed by 0 bases and J by 10 bases, leaving 10 bases between them. For the CDR3, the DNA is TGTGCCACCAGCAGAGATATGGGGCGGTCACCCCTCCACTTT. It encodes CATSRDMGRSPLHF.

This chain connects TRBV9 to TRBJ1-1, with TRBD1 as a possible D gene (5 bases). The CDR3 has 17 amino acids. Germline CDR1 is SGDLS and CDR2 is YYNGEE. Trimming took off 0 bases at V and 1 base at J, with 16 bases between the two ends. The CDR3: CASSVAGGTGRNTEAFF. Written as DNA, the CDR3 is TGTGCCAGCAGCGTAGCCGGCGGGACCGGGAGGAACACTGAAGCTTTCTTT.

The chain is built from TRBV15 and TRBJ2-7; D unclear. V shed 4 bases and J shed 8 bases, with 12 bases lying between them. CDR1 is LNHNV, CDR2 YYDKDF, per germline (reference sequence). The CDR3 spans 12 residues. The chain's CDR3 is CATSTAQTQQYF. DNA of the CDR3: TGTGCCACCAGCACGGCCCAGACACAGCAGTACTTC.

V gene TRBV2 combines with J gene TRBJ1-5; possibly TRBD1 for D (5 bases). The CDR3 loop spans 15 amino acids. The V gene's germline CDR1 is SNHLY and CDR2 FYNNEI. Trimming stripped 6 bases from V and 7 bases from J, with 19 bases between. CDR3 coding DNA: TGTGCCAGCAGGCAGGGTAGGGTAGTGAAACAGCCCCAGCATTTT. It specifies CASRQGRVVKQPQHF.

The J gene is TRBJ1-2, the V gene TRBV7-9; D possibly corresponds to TRBD1 (5 bases). The CDR3 loop spans 14 amino acids. Germline V CDR1 and CDR2: SEHNR, FQNEAQ (reference sequence). Trimming took off 1 base at V and 4 bases at J, with 10 bases between the two ends. The CDR3 is CASSLVGRAYGYTF. DNA for the CDR3: TGTGCCAGCAGCTTAGTAGGCAGGGCCTATGGCTACACCTTC. Variable domain in full (rest from reference TRBV7-9 and TRBJ1-2): DTGVSQNPRHKITKRGQNVTFRCDPISEHNRLYWYRQTLGQGPEFLTYFQNEAQLEKSRLLSDRFSAERPKGSFSTLEIQRTEQGDSAMYLCASSLVGRAYGYTFGSGTRLTVV.

The chain has TRBV7-2 and TRBJ1-6; the D gene is possibly TRBD1 (6 bases). The germline gives CDR1 SGHTA, CDR2 FQGNSA. CDR3 length equals 12 residues. V was clipped by 5 bases and J by 10 bases, with 9 bases between them. For the CDR3, the DNA is TGTGCCAGCAGCCCCCAGGGGTCACCCCTCCACTTT. Its protein is CASSPQGSPLHF.

The V call is TRBV19, the J call TRBJ1-5, with 9 bases lining up with TRBD1. With 8 bases clipped from V and 3 bases from J, the junction kept 8 bases outside the gene matches. Looked up from germline, CDR1 is LNHDA and CDR2 is SQIVND (reference sequence). CDR3 length: 15 residues. CDR3: CASGGQGGNNQPQHF. As DNA, the CDR3 is TGTGCCAGTGGGGGACAGGGAGGGAACAATCAGCCCCAGCATTTT.

This clone was counted a few times. This chain links TRBV7-6 with TRBJ1-1; tentative D call: TRBD1 (5 bases). This CDR3 spans 13 amino acids. V dropped 4 bases and J dropped 1 base, with 7 bases sitting between them. Germline loops: CDR1 SGHVS, CDR2 FNYEAQ. This CDR3 is CASSSGQNTEAFF. In nucleotides, the CDR3 is TGTGCCAGCAGCTCAGGACAGAACACTGAAGCTTTCTTT.

This chain joins TRBV5-4 and TRBJ2-7; 7 bases are shared with TRBD2. The CDR3 is 17 residues long. V was pared by 3 bases and J by 0 bases, with 12 bases of the junction left unmatched. Germline assignment: CDR1 SGHNT and CDR2 YYREEE (reference sequence). CDR3 nucleotides: TGTGCCAGCAGCTCTTTGGTTGGGCTAGCGGACTCCTACGAGCAGTACTTC. Its protein is CASSSLVGLADSYEQYF. The variable domain in full, with the rest retrieved from reference TRBV5-4 and TRBJ2-7, is ETGVTQSPTHLIKTRGQQVTLRCSSQSGHNTVSWYQQALGQGPQFIFQYYREEENGRGNFPPRFSGLQFPNYSSELNVNALELDDSALYLCASSSLVGLADSYEQYFGPGTRLTVT.

CDR3 bases: TGTGCCAGTATCTCGGCGGGATGGTCCGGGGAGCTGTTTTTT. It is translated as CASISAGWSGELFF. This rearrangement joins TRBV19 to TRBJ2-2, with a possible D match to TRBD2 (6 bases). CDR3 length: 14 amino acids. Germline V gene sequence: CDR1 LNHDA, CDR2 SQIVND (reference sequence). The V gene lost 7 bases and the J gene lost 6 bases, with 15 bases spanning the gap. The variable domain in full, completed from reference TRBV19 and TRBJ2-2, reads DGGITQSPKYLFRKEGQNVTLSCEQNLNHDAMYWYRQDPGQGLRLIYYSQIVNDFQKGDIAEGYSVSREKKESFPLTVTSAQKNPTAFYLCASISAGWSGELFFGEGSRLTVL.

The chain joins TRBV29-1 to TRBJ2-7; 7 nucleotides align to TRBD1. Trimming at V came to 5 bases and at J to 5 bases, leaving 6 bases not matched to a gene. The germline gives CDR1 SQVTM, CDR2 ANQGSEA. This CDR3 spans 12 amino acids. CDR3 sequence: CSVRQGINEQYF. In DNA form, the CDR3 reads TGCAGCGTTCGACAGGGAATTAACGAGCAGTACTTC.

This clone was counted at least ten times. This chain joins TRBV5-1 and TRBJ1-4; 12 nucleotides agree with TRBD1. This CDR3 has 16 residues. Germline V gene data show CDR1 as SGHRS and CDR2 as YFSETQ. V gave up 5 bases and J gave up 7 bases; unmatched junction bases: 9. CDR3 sequence: CASRTGTGGEGEKLFF. CDR3 nucleotide sequence: TGCGCCAGCAGAACCGGGACAGGGGGCGAAGGTGAAAAACTGTTTTTT.

The V call is TRBV24-1, the J call TRBJ2-7; 8 bases are a match to TRBD2. The CDR3 consists of 14 residues. With 5 bases clipped from V and 2 bases from J, the junction kept 4 bases outside the gene matches. The germline V gene encodes CDR1 KGHDR and CDR2 SFDVKD. In nucleotides, the CDR3 is TGTGCCACCAGTGGACTAGCGAAACCCTACGAGCAGTACTTC. Residues: CATSGLAKPYEQYF.

With respect to this clone: Other nucleotide sequences from this sample produce the same CDR3. This chain links TRBV28 with TRBJ1-2; TRBD1 might be the D (5 bases). The CDR3 sequence is 12 residues long. Trimming cost V 6 bases and J 4 bases, with 9 bases left between them. Germline CDR1 reads MDHEN; CDR2 reads SYDVKM. The CDR3 DNA reads as TGTGCCAGCAGCCAGGGTGGCTATGGCTACACCTTC. It translates to CASSQGGYGYTF.

This sequence joins TRBV11-2 and TRBJ1-3; D is uncertain. Per the germline V gene, CDR1 is SGHAT and CDR2 is FQNNGV. Between the trimmed V and J ends, which lost 0 bases and 0 bases, there was a span of 6 bases. CDR3 size: 15 residues. The CDR3: CASSLDPSSGNTIYF. In DNA, the CDR3 is TGTGCCAGCAGCTTAGATCCGAGCTCTGGAAACACCATATATTTT.

V gene TRBV5-1 combines with J gene TRBJ1-1; D is undetermined. This CDR3 has 13 amino acids. Trimming cost V 4 bases and J 1 base, with 8 bases left between them. Germline CDR1 SGHRS, CDR2 YFSETQ. Here the CDR3 DNA reads TGCGCCAGCAGCCTCTTCTCGAACACTGAAGCTTTCTTT. Amino acids: CASSLFSNTEAFF. The full variable domain, with the rest looked up from reference TRBV5-1 and TRBJ1-1, is KAGVTQTPRYLIKTRGQQVTLSCSPISGHRSVSWYQQTPGQGLQFLFEYFSETQRNKGNFPGRFSGRQFSNSRSEMNVSTLELGDSALYLCASSLFSNTEAFFGQGTRLTVV.

The chain uses TRBV9 and TRBJ2-6; 8 bases line up with TRBD1. Germline CDR1 and CDR2: SGDLS and YYNGEE. The ends lost 1 base at V and 0 bases at J; junction bases unmatched: 6. CDR3 size: 18 residues. The CDR3 coding sequence is TGTGCCAGCAGCGTAAACCGGGACAGGTCCTCTGGGGCCAACGTCCTGACTTTC. This sequence encodes CASSVNRDRSSGANVLTF.

The chain has TRBV18 and TRBJ1-4, with TRBD1 matching over 7 bases. The trim removed 6 bases at V and 6 bases at J, leaving 10 bases unmatched. This CDR3 has 15 residues. The germline V gene encodes CDR1 KGHSH and CDR2 LQKENI. The CDR3: CASSNRQGGDEKLFF. DNA of the CDR3: TGTGCCAGCTCTAATCGACAGGGAGGAGATGAAAAACTGTTTTTT. Full variable domain (remainder filled in from reference TRBV18 and TRBJ1-4): NAGVMQNPRHLVRRRGQEARLRCSPMKGHSHVYWYRQLPEEGLKFMVYLQKENIIDESGMPKERFSAEFPKEGPSILRIQQVVRGDSAAYFCASSNRQGGDEKLFFGSGTQLSVL.

The chain carries TRBV11-2 and TRBJ2-3; 10 bases fit TRBD1. This CDR3 is built from 16 residues. The trim removed 5 bases at V and 2 bases at J, leaving 7 bases unmatched. Per germline, CDR1 SGHAT and CDR2 FQNNGV. In nucleotides, the CDR3 is TGTGCCAGCAGCCTGAGGACAGGGGGTCACACAGATACGCAGTATTTT. It translates to CASSLRTGGHTDTQYF.

The J gene is TRBJ2-7, the V gene TRBV27; 13 positions match TRBD2. The CDR3 runs to 15 residues. Trimming took 6 bases from V and 3 from J; bases not matched to a gene: 5. In germline, CDR1 is MNHEY, CDR2 SMNVEV (reference sequence). CDR3 loop: CASRPGTSGNYEQYF. CDR3 DNA: TGTGCCAGCAGACCAGGGACTAGCGGGAACTACGAGCAGTACTTC.